The 20 T cell receptor beta chains below all came from one sample that was sequenced in a study of Graves' ophthalmopathy and Graves' hyperthyroidism. RNA served as the template for amplifying TCR beta CDR3 regions. HTBI-primed RT-PCR formed the first round, and a multiplex PCR formed the second. TCRdb redid the calling of the multiplex PCR reads with MiXCR, one entry per CDR3 protein. Of about 400,000 distinct CDR3 sequences in the sample, 15% to 20% are singletons; the top ten hold 1.6%. Material for sequencing was peripheral blood. Source of these receptors: a woman under 30 with Graves' ophthalmopathy.

This clonotype was observed at least ten times. CDR3 residues: CASRGSGQYGYTF. Here the CDR3 DNA reads TGCGCCAGCAGGGGGTCGGGGCAATATGGCTACACCTTC. The chain recombines TRBV10-2 with TRBJ1-2; weak D call: TRBD1 (5 bases). Germline V gene data show CDR1 as WSHSY and CDR2 as SAAADI. This CDR3 has 13 amino acids. V was cut by 6 bases and J by 5 bases, with 13 bases left in between.

V is TRBV6-2 or TRBV6-3 and J is TRBJ2-7; D unresolved. CDR3 length: 12 amino acids. Germline lookup yields CDR1 MNHEY and CDR2 SVGEGT. The V end was cut by 10 bases, the J end by 2 bases, with 12 bases between. The CDR3 coding sequence is TGTGCCACCGCGCACCAGGCCTACGAGCAGTACTTC. This sequence encodes CATAHQAYEQYF.

The genes are TRBV6-2 or TRBV6-3 and TRBJ2-7; D is undetermined. There are 12 residues in the CDR3. Deletions cut 8 bases from V and 2 bases from J, with 10 bases between. Germline V gene data show CDR1 as MNHEY and CDR2 as SVGEGT. CDR3 region: CASGDTAYEQYF. CDR3 coding DNA: TGTGCCAGCGGCGACACTGCCTACGAGCAGTACTTC.

This clonotype appeared many times. The chain links TRBV7-2 to TRBJ2-7, with D unresolved. The CDR3 consists of 12 residues. V was trimmed by 4 bases and J by 12 bases, leaving 16 bases between them. Germline lookup yields CDR1 SGHTA and CDR2 FQGNSA. CDR3 DNA: TGTGCCAGCAGCTCCTCGACCCTTTTTCCGTACTTC. Translated: CASSSSTLFPYF.

There are many counts of this clonotype. The gene calls are TRBV12-3 or TRBV12-4 and TRBJ2-7; 8 bases agree with TRBD1. Trimming removed 7 bases from V and 3 bases from J; junction bases left unmatched: 8. This CDR3 has 14 residues. CDR3 coding DNA: TGTGCCAGCACTTGGACAGGGAGAGACTACGAGCAGTACTTC. This encodes CASTWTGRDYEQYF.

The chain couples TRBV6-2 or TRBV6-3 to TRBJ1-2; 8 nucleotides match TRBD1. Looked up from germline, CDR1 is MNHEY and CDR2 is SVGEGT. V lost 2 bases, J lost 5 bases, and 16 bases stayed unmatched. The CDR3 loop spans 18 amino acids. The CDR3 is CASSYLLGTGHREYGYTF. The DNA of the CDR3 is TGTGCCAGCAGTTACCTGCTGGGGACAGGCCACAGGGAGTATGGCTACACCTTC.

This clonotype showed up just a few times. The J gene is TRBJ2-7, the V gene TRBV12-3 or TRBV12-4; a possible D gene is TRBD1 (5 bases). The CDR3 length is 15 residues. The V end was cut by 5 bases, the J end by 0 bases, with 14 bases between. CDR3 sequence: CASSQKQVISYEQYF. The CDR3 bases are TGTGCCAGCAGTCAGAAACAGGTCATCTCCTACGAGCAGTACTTC.

This clonotype was observed at least ten times. The chain joins TRBV30 to TRBJ1-1; D uncertain. CDR1 is GTSNPN and CDR2 is SVGIG in the germline V gene (reference sequence). V lost 3 bases, J lost 4 bases, and 21 bases lay in between. This CDR3 has 16 amino acids. CDR3 sequence reads: CAWRGLGPGGTTEAFF. CDR3 sequence (DNA): TGTGCCTGGAGAGGTCTTGGGCCCGGAGGAACCACTGAAGCTTTCTTT.

This clonotype was picked up many times. This clone may be a read error of a much larger clone one base away. This sequence joins TRBV6-1 and TRBJ2-6; TRBD1 matches at 7 bases. Germline V gene sequence: CDR1 MNHNS, CDR2 SASEGT. The CDR3 runs 15 residues. J gave up 0 bases and V 6 bases, and 2 bases lay outside the gene matches. CDR3 in DNA: TGTGCCAGCAGACCAGGGGGCTCTGGGGCCAACGTCCTGACTTTC. This gives the protein CASRPGGSGANVLTF.

V is TRBV12-3 or TRBV12-4 and J is TRBJ1-3; the D gene is possibly TRBD1 (5 bases). CDR3 length: 14 residues. V lost 7 bases, J lost 1 base, and 11 bases lay in between. This chain's CDR3 is CASKRGESGNTIYF. For the CDR3, the DNA is TGTGCCAGCAAGAGAGGGGAGTCTGGAAACACCATATATTTT.

The sample holds many counts of this clonotype. The chain uses TRBV11-2 and TRBJ2-7, with 7 positions matching TRBD2. The CDR3 contains 15 residues. Trimming took 5 bases from V and 4 from J; bases not matched to a gene: 11. CDR1 SGHAT and CDR2 FQNNGV come from the germline V gene. CDR3 coding DNA: TGTGCCAGCAGCCTTTCGGTCGGGGGAGGGTACGAGCAGTACTTC. Amino acid sequence: CASSLSVGGGYEQYF.

This clonotype was counted ten times or more. This rearrangement joins TRBV6-5 to TRBJ1-1; D is ambiguous. The CDR3 contains 14 residues. Germline V gene lookup returns CDR1 MNHEY and CDR2 SVGAGI. Trimming stripped 6 bases from V and 0 bases from J, with 11 bases between. CDR3 residues: CASRFSVMNTEAFF. The CDR3, as DNA: TGTGCCAGCAGGTTCAGCGTGATGAACACTGAAGCTTTCTTT.

This clonotype was seen once. The chain joins TRBV6-2 or TRBV6-3 to TRBJ2-5, with D unclear. With 0 bases removed from V and 5 bases from J, the gap between germline ends came to 13 bases. CDR3 length equals 15 residues. Germline V CDR1 and CDR2: MNHEY, SVGEGT. CDR3 DNA sequence: TGTGCCAGCAGTTACTCAATCCCGGGTGAGGAGACCCAGTACTTC. Translating it yields CASSYSIPGEETQYF.

This clonotype came up many times. J is TRBJ2-7 and V is TRBV9; TRBD1 matches 7 bases. CDR3 length: 15 residues. Germline lookup yields CDR1 SGDLS and CDR2 YYNGEE. With 4 bases clipped from V and 2 bases from J, the junction kept 9 bases outside the gene matches. The CDR3 nucleotides read TGTGCCAGCAGCTTCCGACAGGGCCTGGCCTACGAGCAGTACTTC. Protein sequence: CASSFRQGLAYEQYF.

There are many counts of this clonotype. The CDR3 DNA follows: TGCAGTGCTAGAGAAACAGGGAACCGCTACAATCAGCCCCAGCATTTT. As protein: CSARETGNRYNQPQHF. The V and J genes are TRBV20-1 and TRBJ1-5; D is possibly TRBD1 (6 bases). The germline CDR1 and CDR2 sequences are DFQATT and SNEGSKA (reference sequence). V shed 0 bases and J shed 3 bases, with 15 bases lying between them. There are 16 residues in the CDR3.

This clonotype was seen repeatedly, ten times or more. J is TRBJ2-2 and V is TRBV6-2 or TRBV6-3; no clear D gene. Trimming pared 0 bases from V and 5 bases from J, leaving 4 bases between. Germline V gene data show CDR1 as MNHEY and CDR2 as SVGEGT. CDR3 length: 13 residues. The CDR3 is CASSYSGTGELFF. In nucleotides, the CDR3 is TGTGCCAGCAGTTACTCGGGAACCGGGGAGCTGTTTTTT.

CDR3 amino acids: CASSYDSTMAGYTF. Here the CDR3 DNA reads TGTGCCAGCAGTTACGACAGTACGATGGCCGGCTACACCTTC. The V call is TRBV6-5, the J call TRBJ1-2; tentatively, D is TRBD1 (5 bases). Germline CDR1 and CDR2: MNHEY and SVGAGI. V lost 2 bases and J lost 8, with 15 bases in between. This CDR3 is 14 amino acids long.

This clonotype was seen at least ten times. This chain links TRBV15 with TRBJ1-5; D gene uncertain. With 0 bases removed from V and 3 bases from J, the gap between germline ends came to 9 bases. The CDR3 loop spans 15 amino acids. Germline V lookup: CDR1 LNHNV, CDR2 YYDKDF (reference sequence). The CDR3 sequence is CATSRDVGDNQPQHF. The CDR3 region has the DNA TGTGCCACCAGCAGAGATGTCGGGGACAATCAGCCCCAGCATTTT.

This clonotype came up many times. The chain links TRBV6-1 to TRBJ2-7; a possible D gene is TRBD1 (6 bases). V was trimmed by 3 bases and J by 3 bases, leaving 9 bases between them. The germline V gene has CDR1 MNHNS and CDR2 SASEGT. The CDR3 contains 13 residues. Written as DNA, the CDR3 is TGTGCCAGCAGTGAGACGACAGGCTACGAGCAGTACTTC. Its translation: CASSETTGYEQYF.

This clonotype was seen repeatedly, ten times or more. V usage is TRBV20-1 and J usage is TRBJ2-7, with D perhaps matching TRBD1 (6 bases). The CDR3 runs 16 residues. CDR1 DFQATT and CDR2 SNEGSKA come from the germline V gene (reference sequence). Trimming stripped 0 bases from V and 3 bases from J, with 18 bases between. CDR3 DNA sequence: TGCAGTGCTAGAGATTTTCGGACAGCGCTTAACTACGAGCAGTACTTC. Encoded protein: CSARDFRTALNYEQYF.